This T cell receptor beta chain originates from a study of radiotherapy plus CTLA-4 blockade in lung cancer. Whole-study context: With roughly 28% of patients having disease control, objective responses were seen in roughly 19%.

The repertoire was sequenced with immunoSEQ multiplex PCR; TCRdb's copy has only in-frame clones and lacks some. This table holds tens of thousands of clones, around 82% found once. Focal radiation and CTLA-4 blockade (ipilimumab) were tested in chemo-refractory metastatic non-small-cell lung cancer patients. Specimen: peripheral blood, collected from a patient treated with radiotherapy plus ipilimumab. This TCR derives from a human donor with non-small cell lung cancer who had stable disease on radiotherapy plus ipilimumab.

CDR3 sequence: CASSDSGSQETQYF. The CDR3 bases are TGTGCCAGCAGTGACTCAGGCAGCCAAGAGACCCAGTACTTC. The chain is built from TRBV6-4 and TRBJ2-5; D is unresolved. Germline V CDR1 and CDR2: MRHNA, SNTAGT. This CDR3 has 14 residues. V shed 0 bases and J shed 1 base, with 6 bases lying between them.